This TCR beta chain was profiled in a study of blood T cells in healthy people across ages. Study-wide findings and caveats: The study lacked donor CMV status, which possibly confounded expanded clonotype changes.

Details on this clonotype: Its specificity is unknown.

The second PCR ran roughly 7 to 11 cycles with a sample-barcoded 5' primer and J-beta primers. One entry per CDR3 protein, called by TCRdb with MiXCR from the 5' RACE reads. The table includes about 1.5 million distinct CDR3 sequences, roughly 43% detected once. This receptor was taken from a woman aged 18-30 years in good health. Sequencing was carried out using blood.

CDR3 DNA sequence: TGTGCCAGCAGCTTAAGATCGTACGCTGTGGCCAATGAGCAGTTCTTC. Protein product: CASSLRSYAVANEQFF. This rearrangement joins TRBV7-3 to TRBJ2-1; D is ambiguous. The germline CDR1 and CDR2 sequences are SGHTA and FQGTGA. The CDR3 loop spans 16 amino acids. Trimming took off 1 base at V and 6 bases at J, with 16 bases between the two ends.